This T cell receptor beta chain came from a study of shared clonotypes between healthy human individuals (dated by TCRdb to the early 2020s). Notes on the research overall: The cohort included a few men and a couple of women between 18 and 49 years of age. To estimate repertoire size and how much clonotype sharing occurs between individuals, the study deeply sequenced the blood TCR repertoires of roughly 5 healthy adults. Each donor's leukapheresis produced roughly between about 0.9 and 9.5 billion PBMCs. For each donor, CD4 naive and CD4 memory were each run on three plates, CD8 naive on two plates, and CD8 memory on one plate. To increase sequencing depth and limit assay-specific biases, TCR repertoire library preparation and sequencing were carried out by different laboratories using diverse techniques.

For CDR1 and CDR2, the germline V gene (reference sequence) lists LNHNV and YYDKDF. V loses 1 base, J loses 4 bases, and the germline ends lie 14 bases apart. The CDR3, from cysteine to phenylalanine, totals 16 residues. Kept here is only the CDR3 DNA, which spans 48 bases and is read in frame from base 1. Using the deep immunoSEQ assay, multiplex PCR amplified TCR CDR3 regions from genomic DNA. For each cell subset, the extracted genomic DNA was distributed evenly across all wells of several immunoSEQ 96-well plates, and each plate served as one replicate. Each replicate PCR for sorted subsets received around 0.2 ug genomic DNA, equal to roughly 33,000 T cell genomes. Purified libraries were quantified with a Qubit 3.0 fluorometer, sized on a Bioanalyzer 2100, and re-quantified with the KAPA Library Quantification kit. A separate single-read 150-cycle Illumina NextSeq 550 flow cell was used to sequence each immunoSEQ 96-well plate. For the original study's pipeline: Because the immunoSEQ output held only junctional sequences and lacked quality scores, the filtering could not match the filtering applied to full-length reads. Sequences were annotated with PyIR, a Python wrapper for IgBLAST v1.9, using IMGT germline references to assign V/J genes and CDR3. Reads with weak V/J assignments (E-value above 1e-6), missing CDR3, stop codons, out-of-frame junctions, or ambiguous translated residues were removed. A V3J clonotype was defined by an identical inferred V gene, J gene, and CDR3 amino acid sequence. The percentage overlap between two repertoires was calculated by dividing the number of shared unique clonotypes by the size of the smaller repertoire. Repertoire richness was assessed with RTK rarefaction, the Chao1 estimator, and Recon v2.1 estimates of unobserved clonotypes. For all TCRbeta clonotypes obtained by the gDNA method from a handful of donors, generation probabilities were computed with OLGA. TCRdb took this table from immuneACCESS and kept in-frame rearrangements with V and J called. Such tables lack part of the clones; where checked against another copy, unresolved V genes explain under half of the gap, and the rest is unexplained. D and trimming were read from the DNA, whereas the V and J calls and clone size are those reported in that table. For this sample the table gives approximately 590,000 clones, of which around 95% were detected only once. The top ten clones comprise roughly 0.1% of the sample.

What the authors observed across the whole study: Because the study included a small number of donors, the genetic and exposure-history diversity represented was limited. Incomplete sequencing was indicated by rarefaction of sorted-subset datasets, despite the large sequencing depth. Naive subsets generally had larger estimated clonotype richness than memory subsets. Sharing across several donors was observed for around 4.8% of naive CD4, less than 4% of naive CD8, 2% to 2.5% of memory CD4, and about 0.38% of memory CD8 clonotypes. Pairwise subsampling indicated that sequencing depth was expected to affect the degree of clonotype sharing among donors. Sampling was limited to blood, and TCR repertoires in tissue likely differ from TCR repertoires in blood. Compared with non-shared clonotypes, the clonotypes found in all four sorted-subset donors had higher generation probabilities.

CD8 naive samples were CD45RO-negative cells positively selected for CCR7, giving a CD45RA+CCR7+ population that excluded TemRA cells. Healthy HIV-negative adults with no recently reported acute infections or vaccinations were included as donors. Every donor was a Caucasian adult living in Nashville, Tennessee, USA. Blood was collected by leukapheresis, and PBMCs were isolated by Ficoll-Histopaque density gradient centrifugation and then cryopreserved in liquid nitrogen vapor phase. Purity and quantity of every magnetically sorted T cell population were checked by analytical flow cytometry. From each sorted fraction, genomic DNA was isolated and quantified by UV absorbance on a Nanodrop 2000c. Notes on this clone: Its antigen is unknown. The record has no base qualities; no much larger clone is one base away.

The specimen sequenced was naive CD8+ T cells sorted from blood. The sample's cell subset or site label is to be understood as: CD45RA+CCR7+. This TCR was recovered from a woman aged 25-40 years in good health. The sequence is built from TRBV15 and TRBJ2-1, with no reliable assignment of the D segment. The bases read TGTGCCACCAGCAGAGGAGTGCAAGTAAAATACAATGAGCAGTTCTTC. This translates into CATSRGVQVKYNEQFF.